This T cell receptor (beta chain) emerged from a study of beta chain features in type 1 diabetes. As for the study in general: Across every sample, almost 110,000,000 sorted cells were examined in total. Regarding the study as a whole: There was a moderate but significant shortening of TCRB CDR3s in all four CD4+ subsets of Type 1 diabetes patients.

Reverse transcribing all isolated RNA meant expressed TCRB transcripts were sequenced. The table came from immunoSEQ multiplex PCR; TCRdb's copy has only in-frame clones and leaves some out. The data hold roughly 330,000 clones, with more than 9.5% observed a single time. A few counts support this clone. Its target is unknown. This CDR3 contains 15 residues. Trimming at V came to 6 bases and at J to 3 bases, leaving 7 bases not matched to a gene. Sequences were obtained from naive CD4+ T cells from blood. This sequence was found in a woman aged 30 to 39 in good health. This chain links TRBV23-1 with TRBJ2-1, with 8 bases lining up with TRBD2. TRBV23-1 belongs to the ORF category, with a function that is uncertain. The CDR3 DNA follows: TGCGCCAGCAGGACCGGGAGGGCCTTCTACAATGAGCAGTTCTTC. As protein: CASRTGRAFYNEQFF.